These T cell receptor beta chains were read from a single sample in a study of blood T cell repertoires in COVID-19. The method was immunoSEQ multiplex PCR; TCRdb's version includes in-frame clones alone and lacks a portion of them. The sample lists about 150,000 clones; around 86% were seen once. What was sequenced was peripheral blood. The receptors stem from a man over 45 with active COVID-19. CDR3s include the opening cysteine and the closing phenylalanine or tryptophan. A D gene is named only where the DNA matches it firmly. A row's size may be missing; if present it is once, few, many or a size class.

abundance: NA; v_gene: TRBV5-8; d_gene: NA; j_gene: TRBJ2-2; CDR3aa: CASSLGTINTGELFF; CDR3nt: TGTGCCAGCAGCTTGGGCACAATAAACACCGGGGAGCTGTTTTTT
abundance: NA; v_gene: TRBV13; d_gene: NA; j_gene: TRBJ2-7; CDR3aa: CASSPSSTYEQYF; CDR3nt: TGTGCCAGCAGCCCTAGCAGCACCTACGAGCAGTACTTC
abundance: NA; v_gene: TRBV15; d_gene: TRBD1; j_gene: TRBJ2-7; CDR3aa: CATSRGRGQGGEQYF; CDR3nt: TGTGCCACCAGCAGAGGTCGAGGACAGGGTGGGGAGCAGTACTTC
abundance: once; v_gene: TRBV24-1; d_gene: TRBD1; j_gene: TRBJ2-1; CDR3aa: CATSVRGFGNEQFF; CDR3nt: TGTGCCACCAGTGTCAGGGGGTTTGGCAATGAGCAGTTCTTC
abundance: NA; v_gene: TRBV14; d_gene: NA; j_gene: TRBJ2-7; CDR3aa: CASSQEEFREQYF; CDR3nt: TGTGCCAGCAGCCAAGAGGAGTTTCGAGAGCAGTACTTC
abundance: NA; v_gene: TRBV18; d_gene: NA; j_gene: TRBJ2-3; CDR3aa: CASSPPIQGTDTQYF; CDR3nt: TGTGCCAGCTCACCACCAATACAGGGAACAGATACGCAGTATTTT
abundance: NA; v_gene: TRBV28; d_gene: TRBD1; j_gene: TRBJ1-1; CDR3aa: CASSPGTGVGTEAFF; CDR3nt: TGTGCCAGCAGCCCCGGGACAGGGGTTGGGACTGAAGCTTTCTTT
abundance: many; v_gene: TRBV18; d_gene: NA; j_gene: TRBJ2-7; CDR3aa: CASSPRTIAAGEGQYF; CDR3nt: TGTGCCAGCTCACCAAGAACGATAGCGGCAGGGGAGGGGCAGTACTTC
abundance: NA; v_gene: TRBV6-5; d_gene: NA; j_gene: TRBJ2-2; CDR3aa: CASSYFKGWTGELFF; CDR3nt: TGTGCCAGCAGTTACTTTAAGGGGTGGACCGGGGAGCTGTTTTTT
abundance: NA; v_gene: TRBV5-1; d_gene: TRBD1; j_gene: TRBJ1-1; CDR3aa: CASWDRDTYEAFF; CDR3nt: TGCGCCTCCTGGGACAGGGACACCTATGAAGCTTTCTTT
abundance: once; v_gene: TRBV27; d_gene: NA; j_gene: TRBJ2-7; CDR3aa: CASSLFQAYEQYF; CDR3nt: TGTGCCAGCAGTTTATTCCAGGCCTACGAGCAGTACTTC
abundance: NA; v_gene: TRBV6-5; d_gene: TRBD2; j_gene: TRBJ2-5; CDR3aa: CASKAGGSQETQYF; CDR3nt: TGTGCCAGCAAGGCGGGGGGGTCACAAGAGACCCAGTACTTC
abundance: once; v_gene: TRBV6-5; d_gene: TRBD1; j_gene: TRBJ1-1; CDR3aa: CATSRGLNTEAFF; CDR3nt: TGTGCCACCTCGAGGGGGCTGAACACTGAAGCTTTCTTT
abundance: NA; v_gene: TRBV6-5; d_gene: TRBD1; j_gene: TRBJ1-2; CDR3aa: CASRKMGQGNYGYTF; CDR3nt: TGTGCCAGCAGAAAGATGGGACAGGGTAACTATGGCTACACCTTC
abundance: once; v_gene: TRBV5-1; d_gene: TRBD2; j_gene: TRBJ2-4; CDR3aa: CASSPSLAGGSDIQYF; CDR3nt: TGCGCCAGCAGCCCCTCACTAGCGGGGGGTTCAGACATTCAGTACTTC
abundance: NA; v_gene: TRBV10-3; d_gene: NA; j_gene: TRBJ2-5; CDR3aa: CAISESNRKETQYF; CDR3nt: TGTGCCATCAGTGAGTCAAACAGAAAAGAGACCCAGTACTTC
abundance: NA; v_gene: TRBV29-1; d_gene: NA; j_gene: TRBJ2-1; CDR3aa: CSVAGVRPNEQFF; CDR3nt: TGCAGCGTTGCAGGGGTCCGCCCCAATGAGCAGTTCTTC
abundance: NA; v_gene: TRBV27; d_gene: NA; j_gene: TRBJ2-1; CDR3aa: CASSLRGPSSYNEQFF; CDR3nt: TGTGCCAGCAGCCTGCGGGGGCCGAGCTCCTACAATGAGCAGTTCTTC
abundance: NA; v_gene: TRBV9; d_gene: NA; j_gene: TRBJ1-2; CDR3aa: CASSVGAGEGGYTF; CDR3nt: TGTGCCAGCAGCGTAGGTGCGGGGGAGGGAGGCTACACCTTC